These T cell receptor beta chains were read from a single sample in a study of Ad26.COV2.S vaccination and SARS-CoV-2 variants. Sequencing used immunoSEQ multiplex PCR; TCRdb keeps in-frame clones, though not all of them. The top ten hold approximately 2.5% of the sample, which has 500,000 or so clones, 89% seen once. This specimen was peripheral blood, taken in a trial of Ad26.COV2.S vaccine versus placebo. All receptors derive from a person aged 18-65 years who received the Ad26.COV2.S COVID-19 vaccine or a placebo. CDR3s include the opening cysteine and the closing phenylalanine or tryptophan. A D gene is named only where the DNA matches it firmly. Expanded clones get a size class; other rows say once, few or many, or leave the size out.

abundance: -
d_gene: -
v_gene: TRBV19
j_gene: TRBJ2-7
CDR3aa: CASSALWTDPTSYEQYF
CDR3nt: TGTGCCAGTAGTGCCCTTTGGACCGACCCTACGTCCTACGAGCAGTACTTC

abundance: -
d_gene: -
v_gene: TRBV14
j_gene: TRBJ1-4
CDR3aa: CASSQDRQTVGEKLFF
CDR3nt: TGTGCCAGCAGCCAAGATCGGCAGACGGTTGGTGAAAAACTGTTTTTT

abundance: -
d_gene: TRBD1
v_gene: TRBV19
j_gene: TRBJ1-5
CDR3aa: CASKTRDRINQPQHF
CDR3nt: TGTGCCAGTAAAACCCGGGACAGGATAAATCAGCCCCAGCATTTT

abundance: -
d_gene: -
v_gene: TRBV7-9
j_gene: TRBJ2-5
CDR3aa: CASSLTQTEETQYF
CDR3nt: TGTGCCAGCAGCTTAACTCAGACAGAAGAGACCCAGTACTTC

abundance: -
d_gene: TRBD2
v_gene: TRBV30
j_gene: TRBJ2-5
CDR3aa: CASHKSRTSGFGTQYF
CDR3nt: TGTGCCTCCCACAAAAGTCGGACTAGCGGCTTTGGGACCCAGTACTTC

abundance: -
d_gene: TRBD1
v_gene: TRBV27
j_gene: TRBJ1-5
CDR3aa: CASRDREGWPQHF
CDR3nt: TGTGCCAGCCGAGACAGGGAGGGTTGGCCCCAGCATTTT

abundance: few
d_gene: TRBD2
v_gene: TRBV29-1
j_gene: TRBJ2-3
CDR3aa: CSVEVGTSDTDTQYF
CDR3nt: TGCAGCGTTGAGGTTGGGACTAGCGACACAGATACGCAGTATTTT

abundance: -
d_gene: -
v_gene: TRBV11-2
j_gene: TRBJ2-1
CDR3aa: CASSLEPREEQFF
CDR3nt: TGTGCCAGCAGCTTGGAGCCTCGCGAGGAGCAGTTCTTC

abundance: -
d_gene: TRBD2
v_gene: TRBV24-1
j_gene: TRBJ2-1
CDR3aa: CATSDTNSAGVTWVPDEQFF
CDR3nt: TGTGCCACCAGTGATACAAATTCGGCGGGGGTTACTTGGGTTCCCGATGAGCAGTTCTTC

abundance: -
d_gene: TRBD1
v_gene: TRBV7-3
j_gene: TRBJ1-1
CDR3aa: CASSPQGGEAFF
CDR3nt: TGTGCCAGCAGCCCCCAGGGGGGTGAAGCTTTCTTT

abundance: once
d_gene: -
v_gene: TRBV5-5
j_gene: TRBJ1-5
CDR3aa: CASSLTASNQPQHF
CDR3nt: TGTGCCAGCAGCTTGACAGCTAGCAATCAGCCCCAGCATTTT

abundance: -
d_gene: -
v_gene: TRBV7-2
j_gene: TRBJ2-7
CDR3aa: CASSISRNEQYF
CDR3nt: TGTGCCAGCAGCATTTCCCGGAACGAGCAGTACTTC